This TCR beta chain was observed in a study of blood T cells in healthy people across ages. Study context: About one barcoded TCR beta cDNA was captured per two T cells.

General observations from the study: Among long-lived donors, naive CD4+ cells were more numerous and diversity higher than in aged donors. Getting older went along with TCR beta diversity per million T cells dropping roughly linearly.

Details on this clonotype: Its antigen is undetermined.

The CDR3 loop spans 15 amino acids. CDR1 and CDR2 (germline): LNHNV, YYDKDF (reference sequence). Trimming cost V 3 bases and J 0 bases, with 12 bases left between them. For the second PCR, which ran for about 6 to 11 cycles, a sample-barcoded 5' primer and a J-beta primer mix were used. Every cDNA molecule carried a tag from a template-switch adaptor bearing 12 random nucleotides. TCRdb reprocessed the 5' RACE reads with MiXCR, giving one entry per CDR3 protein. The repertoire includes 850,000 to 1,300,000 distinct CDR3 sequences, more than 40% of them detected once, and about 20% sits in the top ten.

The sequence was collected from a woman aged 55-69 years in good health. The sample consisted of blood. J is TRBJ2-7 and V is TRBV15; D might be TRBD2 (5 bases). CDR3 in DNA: TGTGCCACCAGCAGCGACTACACAAGCTCCTACGAGCAGTACTTC. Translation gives CATSSDYTSSYEQYF. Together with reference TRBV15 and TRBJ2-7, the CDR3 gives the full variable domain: DAMVIQNPRYQVTQFGKPVTLSCSQTLNHNVMYWYQQKSSQAPKLLFHYYDKDFNNEADTPDNFQSRRPNTSFCFLDIRSPGLGDTAMYLCATSSDYTSSYEQYFGPGTRLTVT.